This T cell receptor (beta chain) was sequenced for a study of regulatory T cells in long-lasting Graves disease (dated by TCRdb to the early 2020s). Looking at the study overall: In the newly diagnosed Graves' disease group, patients had been taking antithyroid drugs for less than 3 months. TCR sequencing covered some 13 persistent and 20 or so newly diagnosed Graves' disease patients, approximately 33 samples in total. The study took place in China and was registered as a clinical trial. Patients with persistent Graves' disease were compared with patients with newly diagnosed Graves' disease using TCR sequencing and RNA sequencing of peripheral blood. On the study overall, not on this receptor specifically: Compared with newly diagnosed patients, patients with persistent Graves' disease had lower TCR Shannon entropy and fewer highly expanded clones, which suggests clonal expansion. Because the primary lesion, thyroid tissue, could not be accessed, the study looked at peripheral blood alone. A larger number of public clonotypes was shared among persistent patients (approximately 2,500) than among newly diagnosed patients (around 970). Sequencing and analysis were restricted to the TCR beta chain. TRBV28, TRBJ1-2 and TRBJ2-5 were preferentially used in persistent disease, while TRBV20-1 and TRBJ2-1 were favored in newly diagnosed disease. As a limitation, the authors acknowledged that the small sample size may reduce accuracy.

CDR3 length: 18 amino acids, cysteine to phenylalanine. Only CDR3 DNA remains: 54 bases, in frame from the first base. The V and J ends are trimmed by 1 base and 3 bases, leaving 22 bases between them. The germline V gene encodes CDR1 LGHDT and CDR2 YNNKEL (reference sequence). At least ten counts were recorded for this clonotype. It lacks a known antigen. Base qualities are missing; no much larger clone stands one base away. The label giving this sample's time point can be read as: newly diagnosed GD, antithyroid drugs for less than 3 months. For both TCR sequencing and RNA sequencing, RNA was extracted from PBMCs using TRIzol. The diagnosis of Graves' disease was made according to American Thyroid Association guidelines. Recruitment of patients was carried out at an endocrinology department in Xi'an, China. From each patient, roughly 9 milliliters of peripheral blood was collected into an EDTA anticoagulant tube. Ficoll Paque Plus density gradient separation was used to isolate PBMCs, and no further T cell sorting was done. An Agilent 2100 Bioanalyzer and agarose gel were used to check RNA quality, while a NanoDrop 2000 measured RNA concentration.

To prepare the library, multiplex PCR was applied. Sequencing relied on an Illumina HiSeq 4000. iRepertoire HTBI primers and Arm-PCR amplification of CDR3 regions were used to construct TCR beta libraries. Gel purification was performed on PCR products prior to sequencing. As for the authors' bioinformatics: Gene usage analysis of CDR3 amino acid clonotypes relied on the 62 TRBV and 14 TRBJ segments identified across samples. Filtered high-quality paired reads were merged into contigs using COPE and FqMerger. Contigs were aligned with BLAST to IMGT TRBV, TRBD and TRBJ reference genes, and CDR3 was defined per IMGT. Clonotypes above 0.1% frequency were classified as highly expanded clones. Repertoire diversity was measured by Shannon entropy, and V-J evenness by the Gini coefficient. A clonotype found in more than one individual was treated as public. The public reads were run again by TCRdb, first through fastp at Q25 and then through MiXCR, and only productive beta chains were kept. Each CDR3 protein appears once, grouped with its most common genes and DNA. The V and J calls here are based on TCRdb, not the publication. This sample lists 400,000 to 550,000 distinct CDR3 sequences; about a sixth were detected once. Together, the top ten hold roughly a tenth of the sample.

The same specimen was also included in a second study, on T cells in Graves' hyperthyroidism and ophthalmopathy. Looking at the second paper: Stable Graves' hyperthyroidism was defined as the absence of progression to ophthalmopathy over 18 months of follow-up. Hyperthyroidism patients were newly diagnosed, with disease duration under 2 months, and aged 18 to 65 years. Any patient with an uncontrolled infection, another autoimmune disease, pregnancy or lactation was excluded. Diagnoses were established on the basis of clinical symptoms, serum thyroxine and TRAb, thyroid ultrasound, and orbital computed tomography. A first-round RT-PCR of the TCR CDR3 used the HTBI primer set with the Qiagen OneStep RT-PCR kit. Most expanded thyroid clonotypes (frequency above 0.001) were also found in blood, which suggests that blood repertoires may mirror thyroid immune responses. A model built on a 13 V-J signature distinguished ophthalmopathy from stable hyperthyroidism, reaching around 88% sensitivity and around 81% specificity in cross-validation and 80%/75% in testing. During validation, the model predicted progression to ophthalmopathy a median of approximately 7 months ahead of onset, with approximately 71% sensitivity and 72% to 80% specificity. To identify TCR V-J signatures that set the groups apart, the researchers used a discovery cohort of 100 or so patients, made up of 43 with Graves' ophthalmopathy and 55 to 65 with stable Graves' hyperthyroidism. Prospective prediction of ophthalmopathy was tested in an independent validation cohort consisting of roughly 20 hyperthyroidism patients and 15 or so patients who later progressed to ophthalmopathy. The 95 to 100 discovery patients were randomly divided into training and test sets at a 7:3 ratio. In more than 5 Graves' hyperthyroidism patients, the study also compared T-cell repertoires from thyroid tissue with T-cell repertoires from blood. After blood sampling, hyperthyroidism patients were treated with methimazole at a starting dose of 30 mg daily, and ophthalmopathy patients were treated with high-dose intravenous methylprednisolone. The libraries were constructed in a second round of multiplex PCR and then size-selected and purified. Sequencing of the libraries was done on an Illumina HiSeq2000 using paired-end 100 bp reads. SOAPnuke was used to process the raw data, with reads discarded if the reads contained adapters or uncalled bases, had a mean Phred below 15, or lacked an exact constant-primer or identifier match. High-quality paired reads were merged using COPE v1.2.5, and each unique nucleotide sequence was defined as a clonotype. MiTCR v1.1 was used to align the clonotypes against IMGT TRBV, TRBD and TRBJ reference segments. The analysis included only V-J combinations with a frequency above 0.0001, which together covered roughly 99% of the repertoires. A TCS score was defined as the ratio of F50 (clonal expansion) to E x V (chaos), with BLOSUM62-based TCRdist applied between CDR3 peptides within each V-J. Welch's t-statistics and random forest reduced around 520 V-J features to some 14, which were used in a naive Bayes classifier (R e1071). Sample size was not statistically predetermined, and blinding of investigators to group allocation was not performed. The paper describes TCR Vbeta CDR3 sequencing of 120 to 150 peripheral blood samples, made up of 43 ophthalmopathy patients, over 70 hyperthyroidism patients and some 17 progressor patients.

This sequence originates from a woman aged 25 to 45 with Graves disease. Donor details come from another sample of the same person, matched by shared clones. Specimen: peripheral blood mononuclear cells (PBMCs), collected at new diagnosis, from a patient treated with antithyroid drugs. The chain was built from TRBV3-1 and TRBJ2-7; the D gene is perhaps TRBD1 or TRBD2, as each covers 7 bases. The CDR3 reads as follows: CASSQGGGDDRDFYEQYF. The base sequence is TGTGCCAGCAGCCAAGGGGGGGGAGATGACAGGGACTTCTACGAGCAGTACTTC.